This T cell receptor beta chain was sequenced for a study of T cell responses to AZD1222 COVID-19 vaccine. The wider study: Second doses that came at about 4 or about 12 weeks were put together. Study observations and caveats: Donors were mostly white British, more females; clonal diversity possibly underestimated. The study found Spike-specific TCR breadth and depth rose after two AZD1222 doses. Among vaccine-associated CD4 TCRs, coverage spanned spike, with dominance at 160-218 and 743-854.

Data came from immunoSEQ multiplex PCR; TCRdb stores just in-frame clones and leaves some out. The sample holds 150,000 or so clones, approximately 91% seen once. CDR3 length: 14 amino acids. The V end lost 4 bases, the J end lost 0 bases, and 9 bases lay between the germline ends. Germline CDR1 is SGHTA and CDR2 is FQGTGA. Concerning this clone itself: Its antigen is still unknown. Other DNA sequences within the sample encode an identical CDR3.

The chain joins TRBV7-3 to TRBJ1-1; D might be TRBD1 (5 bases). This receptor was obtained from an adult in good health. The sample was peripheral blood, taken on day 0 of AZD1222 vaccination. This CDR3 reads CASSSGPMNTEAFF. The DNA for the CDR3 is TGTGCCAGCAGCTCGGGACCGATGAACACTGAAGCTTTCTTT.